These 18 T cell receptor beta chains share one sample of origin, sequenced in a study of blood T cells in healthy people across ages. The authors ran a second PCR of about 7 to 11 cycles using a sample-barcoded 5' primer and a J-beta primer mix. TCRdb re-called the 5' RACE reads with MiXCR, one entry per CDR3 protein. The sample yields almost 800,000 distinct CDR3 sequences, over 45% seen once. The specimen sequenced was blood. The receptors derive from a young man in good health.

The chain couples TRBV12-3 or TRBV12-4 to TRBJ1-4, with 11 bases fitting TRBD1. The CDR3 extends over 15 amino acids. V was pared by 6 bases and J by 8 bases, with 8 bases of the junction left unmatched. CDR3 in amino acids: CASRPAGTGGEKLFF. The CDR3 nucleotides are TGTGCCAGCAGACCGGCCGGGACAGGGGGGGAAAAACTGTTTTTT.

Only a few counts were recorded for this clonotype. The chain is built from TRBV29-1 and TRBJ2-5; 7 bases agree with TRBD1. Germline V gene data show CDR1 as SQVTM and CDR2 as ANQGSEA. There are 16 residues in the CDR3. V trimming: 5 bases; J trimming: 1 base; junction bases outside the gene matches: 13. CDR3 in DNA: TGCAGCGTTCTTTTCTTAGGGGGCGACCTCCAAGAGACCCAGTACTTC. Its translation is CSVLFLGGDLQETQYF.

The J gene is TRBJ2-1, the V gene TRBV7-2, with a weak D call TRBD2 (6 bases). Trimming stripped 1 base from V and 5 bases from J, with 27 bases between. Germline CDR1 reads SGHTA; CDR2 reads FQGNSA. The CDR3 sequence is 20 residues long. CDR3 loop: CASSLVYRTTRGRRDNEQFF. In DNA, the CDR3 is TGTGCCAGCAGCTTAGTTTACCGGACGACTCGGGGGAGGCGGGACAATGAGCAGTTCTTC. The full variable domain, completed using reference TRBV7-2 and TRBJ2-1, is GAGVSQSPSNKVTEKGKDVELRCDPISGHTALYWYRQSLGQGLEFLIYFQGNSAPDKSGLPSDRFSAERTGGSVSTLTIQRTQQEDSAVYLCASSLVYRTTRGRRDNEQFFGPGTRLTVL.

The V and J genes are TRBV4-2 and TRBJ2-3; a possible D gene is TRBD2 (5 bases). Trimming shortened V by 0 bases and J by 10 bases, and 14 bases separated the two germline ends. The CDR3 extends over 14 amino acids. CDR1 LGHNA and CDR2 YNFKEQ come from the germline V gene. CDR3 coding DNA: TGTGCCAGCAGCCAAGATGAGAGGGATGTCGCGCAGTATTTT. This encodes CASSQDERDVAQYF.

The chain recombines TRBV4-2 with TRBJ1-2; a weak D match, TRBD1 (5 bases). Trimming removed 1 base from V and 6 bases from J, with 15 bases in between. Germline CDR1 LGHNA, CDR2 YNFKEQ. CDR3 length: 15 amino acids. CDR3 DNA: TGTGCCAGCAGCCAAGTAGCCACCGCGGGGCATGGCTACACCTTC. Translation gives CASSQVATAGHGYTF.

This clonotype appeared a few times. J is TRBJ2-3 and V is TRBV5-1; tentatively, D is TRBD1 or TRBD2 (5 bases each). Trimming took 3 bases from V and 0 from J, leaving 11 bases between them. This CDR3 is 15 amino acids long. CDR1 is SGHRS and CDR2 is YFSETQ in the germline V gene. The CDR3 coding sequence is TGCGCCAGCAGCTACCGGGACCCAAGCACAGATACGCAGTATTTT. Amino acid sequence: CASSYRDPSTDTQYF.

The chain combines TRBV9 with TRBJ2-5, with a weak D call TRBD2 (6 bases). The CDR3 consists of 14 residues. Germline CDR1 and CDR2: SGDLS and YYNGEE. The ends were cut back, 2 bases at V and 5 bases at J, with 13 bases in the middle. As DNA, the CDR3 is TGTGCCAGCAGCGTTTTGGGGGGAGATGAGACCCAGTACTTC. It is translated as CASSVLGGDETQYF.

This sequence joins TRBV4-1 and TRBJ1-1; 7 bases fit TRBD1. V lost 1 base to trimming and J lost 1 base; unmatched junction nucleotides: 12. This CDR3 region has 18 residues. Germline V gene lookup returns CDR1 MGHRA and CDR2 YSYEKL. The CDR3 here is CASSQAVSARTGNTEAFF. The CDR3 DNA reads TGCGCCAGCAGCCAAGCGGTATCGGCTCGGACAGGGAACACTGAAGCTTTCTTT.

The chain links TRBV20-1 to TRBJ2-1; 16 bases are shared with TRBD2. Trimming cost V 2 bases and J 8 bases; bases outside gene matches: 6. The germline V gene encodes CDR1 DFQATT and CDR2 SNEGSKA (reference sequence). The CDR3 is 16 amino acids. CDR3 protein: CSARSGLAGGIYEQFF. The CDR3 DNA follows: TGCAGTGCTAGATCGGGACTAGCGGGGGGGATCTATGAGCAGTTCTTC.

There are many counts of this clonotype. V usage is TRBV7-2 and J usage is TRBJ2-7; 11 bases are a match to TRBD2. CDR3 size: 14 residues. Germline V gene sequence: CDR1 SGHTA, CDR2 FQGNSA. The V and J ends lost 6 bases and 4 bases, in that order; junction bases with no gene match: 5. The CDR3 sequence is CASSQTSGSYEQYF. The CDR3 coding sequence is TGTGCCAGCAGTCAAACTAGCGGGAGTTACGAGCAGTACTTC.

The rearrangement links TRBV11-2 to TRBJ2-1; perhaps TRBD2 as D (6 bases). With 0 bases removed from V and 3 bases from J, the gap between germline ends came to 9 bases. Per the germline V gene, CDR1 is SGHAT and CDR2 is FQNNGV. The CDR3 contains 15 residues. The CDR3 DNA reads TGTGCCAGCAGCTTAGATCGAGCGGGCTACAATGAGCAGTTCTTC. Translating gives CASSLDRAGYNEQFF.

This clonotype came up a few times. J is TRBJ2-7 and V is TRBV20-1; a weak D match, TRBD1 (5 bases). The CDR3 is made up of 15 amino acids. Looked up from germline, CDR1 is DFQATT and CDR2 is SNEGSKA (reference sequence). Trimming left V 3 bases short and J 3 bases short, with 18 bases between. The CDR3 DNA sequence: TGCAGTGCTAGTCCTTCTGGCAGGGAAGGCTACGAGCAGTACTTC. It translates to CSASPSGREGYEQYF.

The V gene is TRBV27, the J gene TRBJ2-1; TRBD2 aligns across 10 bases. Trimming at V came to 7 bases and at J to 7 bases, leaving 7 bases not matched to a gene. CDR1 is MNHEY, CDR2 SMNVEV, per germline (reference sequence). There are 14 residues in the CDR3. The CDR3 reads CASTLSGGRNEQFF. In nucleotides, the CDR3 is TGTGCCAGCACCCTTAGCGGGGGGAGGAATGAGCAGTTCTTC.

In its sample, this clonotype was seen once. The chain couples TRBV6-2 or TRBV6-3 to TRBJ2-5; weak D call: TRBD1 (6 bases). Looked up from germline, CDR1 is MNHEY and CDR2 is SVGEGT. V lost 2 bases, J lost 3 bases, and 10 bases lay in between. The CDR3 loop spans 14 amino acids. Here the CDR3 reads CASSYQQGEETQYF. In DNA form, the CDR3 reads TGTGCCAGCAGTTACCAACAGGGTGAAGAGACCCAGTACTTC.

A few counts support this clonotype. The V gene is TRBV6-6, the J gene TRBJ2-1, with 7 bases matching TRBD2. With 6 bases clipped from V and 5 bases from J, the junction kept 7 bases outside the gene matches. CDR3 length: 14 residues. Germline assignment: CDR1 MNHNY and CDR2 SVGAGI (reference sequence). The CDR3 sequence: CASSEWGLHNEQFF. The CDR3 DNA reads TGTGCCAGCAGCGAATGGGGACTACACAATGAGCAGTTCTTC.

The CDR3 region is CSARGRERSEQYF. The DNA for the CDR3 is TGCAGTGCTAGAGGGAGGGAGCGGAGCGAGCAGTACTTC. The V and J genes are TRBV20-1 and TRBJ2-5, with D possibly being TRBD2 (6 bases). The DNA end lines up better with TRBJ2-7; the J call may be wrong. The CDR3 has 13 amino acids. Germline CDR1 reads DFQATT; CDR2 reads SNEGSKA (reference sequence).

This clonotype showed up just once. The V and J genes are TRBV19 and TRBJ2-1, with TRBD2 matching over 12 bases. From germline, CDR1 is LNHDA and CDR2 SQIVND (reference sequence). Trimming removed 4 bases from V and 5 bases from J; junction bases left unmatched: 3. The CDR3 is made up of 15 amino acids. Here the CDR3 DNA reads TGTGCCAGTAGTACTAGCGGGGGGGCCCACAATGAGCAGTTCTTC. As protein: CASSTSGGAHNEQFF.

This rearrangement joins TRBV20-1 to TRBJ2-5; TRBD2 agrees at 10 bases. The junction had 2 bases not matched to a gene; V was cut back by 3 bases and J by 4 bases. The CDR3 has 13 amino acids. Germline V gene data show CDR1 as DFQATT and CDR2 as SNEGSKA (reference sequence). The CDR3 protein is CSARLAGAETQYF. The DNA for the CDR3 is TGCAGTGCTAGGCTAGCGGGAGCAGAGACCCAGTACTTC.